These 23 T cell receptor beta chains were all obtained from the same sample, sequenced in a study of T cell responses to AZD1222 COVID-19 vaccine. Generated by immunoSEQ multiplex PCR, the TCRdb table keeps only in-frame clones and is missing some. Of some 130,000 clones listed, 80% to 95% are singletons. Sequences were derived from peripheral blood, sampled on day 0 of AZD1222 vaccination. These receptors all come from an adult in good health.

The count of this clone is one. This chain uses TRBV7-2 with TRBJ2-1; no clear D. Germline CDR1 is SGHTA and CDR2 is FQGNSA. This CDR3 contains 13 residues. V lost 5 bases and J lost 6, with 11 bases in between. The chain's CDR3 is CASSRTAGNEQFF. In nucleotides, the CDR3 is TGTGCCAGCAGCCGTACAGCCGGCAATGAGCAGTTCTTC.

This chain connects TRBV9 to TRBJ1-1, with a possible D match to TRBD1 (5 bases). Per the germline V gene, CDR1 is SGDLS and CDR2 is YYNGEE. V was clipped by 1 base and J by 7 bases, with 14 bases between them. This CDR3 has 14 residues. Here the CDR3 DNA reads TGTGCCAGCAGCGTAAGACAGCCACCCAGTGAAGCTTTCTTT. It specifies CASSVRQPPSEAFF.

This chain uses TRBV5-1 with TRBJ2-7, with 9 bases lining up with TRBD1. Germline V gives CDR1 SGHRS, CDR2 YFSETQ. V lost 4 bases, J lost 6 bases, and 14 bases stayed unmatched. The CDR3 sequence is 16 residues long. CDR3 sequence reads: CASSDQQGAVGGEQYF. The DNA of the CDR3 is TGCGCCAGCAGCGATCAACAGGGGGCGGTCGGCGGCGAGCAGTACTTC. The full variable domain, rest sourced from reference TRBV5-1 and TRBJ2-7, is KAGVTQTPRYLIKTRGQQVTLSCSPISGHRSVSWYQQTPGQGLQFLFEYFSETQRNKGNFPGRFSGRQFSNSRSEMNVSTLELGDSALYLCASSDQQGAVGGEQYFGPGTRLTVT.

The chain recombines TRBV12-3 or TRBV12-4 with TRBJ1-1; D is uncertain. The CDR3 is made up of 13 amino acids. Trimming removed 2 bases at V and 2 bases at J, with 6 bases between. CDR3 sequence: CASSLQRNTEAFF. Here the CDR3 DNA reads TGTGCCAGCAGTTTACAGAGAAACACTGAAGCTTTCTTT.

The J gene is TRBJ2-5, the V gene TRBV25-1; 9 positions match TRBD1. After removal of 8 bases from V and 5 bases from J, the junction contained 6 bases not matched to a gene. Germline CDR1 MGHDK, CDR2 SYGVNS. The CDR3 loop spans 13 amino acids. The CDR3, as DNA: TGTGCCAGCGGTACAGGGGGCGGGGAGACCCAGTACTTC. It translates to CASGTGGGETQYF.

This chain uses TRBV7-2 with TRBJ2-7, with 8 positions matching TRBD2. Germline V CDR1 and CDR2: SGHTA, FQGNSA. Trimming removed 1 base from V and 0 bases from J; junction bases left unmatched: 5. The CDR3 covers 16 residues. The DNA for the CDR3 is TGTGCCAGCAGCTTAGAGGGACTAGTCGCCTCCTACGAGCAGTACTTC. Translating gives CASSLEGLVASYEQYF.

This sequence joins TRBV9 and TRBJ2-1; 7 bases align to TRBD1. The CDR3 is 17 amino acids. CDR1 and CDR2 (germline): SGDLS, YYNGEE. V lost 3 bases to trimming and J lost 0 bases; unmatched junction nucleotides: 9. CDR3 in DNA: TGTGCCAGCAGCGCCAGCTCAGGGGGTAGCTCCTACAATGAGCAGTTCTTC. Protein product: CASSASSGGSSYNEQFF.

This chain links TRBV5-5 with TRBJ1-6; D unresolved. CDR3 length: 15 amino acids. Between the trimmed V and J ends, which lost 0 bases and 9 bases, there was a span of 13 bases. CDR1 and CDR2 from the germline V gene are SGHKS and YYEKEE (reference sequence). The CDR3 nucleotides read TGTGCCAGCAGCTTGGCCAGCAGTACCTCTTCACCCCTCCACTTT. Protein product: CASSLASSTSSPLHF.

The CDR3 DNA sequence: TGTGCCAGCTCACCACCGGGACTAGCGGGATCCTACGAGCAGTACTTC. Its protein is CASSPPGLAGSYEQYF. V usage is TRBV18 and J usage is TRBJ2-7; 13 bases map to TRBD2. Germline CDR1 is KGHSH and CDR2 is LQKENI. J was trimmed by 1 base and V by 0 bases; bases with no gene match: 0. The CDR3 length is 16 residues.

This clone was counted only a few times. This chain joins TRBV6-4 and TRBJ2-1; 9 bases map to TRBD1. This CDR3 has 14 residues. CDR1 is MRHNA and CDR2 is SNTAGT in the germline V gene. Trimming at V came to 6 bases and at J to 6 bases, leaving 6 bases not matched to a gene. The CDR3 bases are TGTGCCAGCAGCCGACAGGGGGATACCAATGAGCAGTTCTTC. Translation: CASSRQGDTNEQFF.

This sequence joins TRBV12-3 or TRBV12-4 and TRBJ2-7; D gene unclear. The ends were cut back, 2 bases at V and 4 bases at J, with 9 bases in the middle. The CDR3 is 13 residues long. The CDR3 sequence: CASSLNPLYEQYF. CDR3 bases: TGTGCCAGCAGTTTAAACCCACTTTACGAGCAGTACTTC.

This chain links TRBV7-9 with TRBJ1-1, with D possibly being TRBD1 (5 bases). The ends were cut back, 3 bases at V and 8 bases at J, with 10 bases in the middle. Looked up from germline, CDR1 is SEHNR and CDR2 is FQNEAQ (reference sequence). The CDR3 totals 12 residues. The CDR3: CASSFGQGEAFF. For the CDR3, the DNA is TGTGCCAGCAGCTTTGGGCAGGGCGAAGCTTTCTTT.

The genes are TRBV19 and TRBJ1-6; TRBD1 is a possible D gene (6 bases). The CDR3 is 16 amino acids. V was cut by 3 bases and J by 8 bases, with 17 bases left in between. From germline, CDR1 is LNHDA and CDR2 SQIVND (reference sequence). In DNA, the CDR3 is TGTGCCAGTAGTATCGGAGGGGGAGGGAAATATTCACCCCTCCACTTT. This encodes CASSIGGGGKYSPLHF.

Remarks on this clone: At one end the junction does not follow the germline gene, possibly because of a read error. In DNA, the CDR3 is TGTGCCAGCAGCTTCCTGACTAGCCCAACTTTC. The encoded protein is CASSFLTSPTF. The chain joins TRBV7-2 to TRBJ2-7; 7 nucleotides agree with TRBD2. Germline CDR1 SGHTA, CDR2 FQGNSA. The CDR3 consists of 11 residues.

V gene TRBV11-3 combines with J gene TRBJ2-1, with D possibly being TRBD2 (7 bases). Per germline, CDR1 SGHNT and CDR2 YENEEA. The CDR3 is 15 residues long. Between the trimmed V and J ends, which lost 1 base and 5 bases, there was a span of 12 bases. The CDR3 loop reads CASSLGGGGHNEQFF. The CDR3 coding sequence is TGTGCCAGCAGCTTAGGGGGGGGCGGGCACAATGAGCAGTTCTTC.

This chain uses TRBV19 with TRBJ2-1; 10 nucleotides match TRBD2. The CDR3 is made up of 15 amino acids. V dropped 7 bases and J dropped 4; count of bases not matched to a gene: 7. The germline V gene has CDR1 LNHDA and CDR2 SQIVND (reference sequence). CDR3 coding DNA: TGTGCCAGTATCCGGACTAGCGGCCTGTACAATGAGCAGTTCTTC. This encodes CASIRTSGLYNEQFF.

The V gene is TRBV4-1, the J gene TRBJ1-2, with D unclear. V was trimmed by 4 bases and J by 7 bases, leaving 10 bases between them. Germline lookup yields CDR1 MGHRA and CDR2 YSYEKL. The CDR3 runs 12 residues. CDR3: CASSPTGGGYTF. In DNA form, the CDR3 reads TGCGCCAGCAGCCCGACGGGTGGTGGCTACACCTTC.

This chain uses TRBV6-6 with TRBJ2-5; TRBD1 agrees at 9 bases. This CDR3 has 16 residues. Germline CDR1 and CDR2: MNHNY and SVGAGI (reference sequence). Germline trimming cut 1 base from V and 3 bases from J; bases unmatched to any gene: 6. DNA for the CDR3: TGTGCCAGCAGTTACTTACAGGGGGCAATGGAAGAGACCCAGTACTTC. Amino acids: CASSYLQGAMEETQYF.

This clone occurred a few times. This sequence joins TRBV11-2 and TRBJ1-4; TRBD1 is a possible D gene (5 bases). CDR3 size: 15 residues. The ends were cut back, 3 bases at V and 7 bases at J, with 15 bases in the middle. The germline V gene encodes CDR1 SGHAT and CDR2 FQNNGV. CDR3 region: CASSFSGTRSEKLFF. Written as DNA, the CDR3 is TGTGCCAGCAGCTTCTCCGGGACTCGTAGTGAAAAACTGTTTTTT.

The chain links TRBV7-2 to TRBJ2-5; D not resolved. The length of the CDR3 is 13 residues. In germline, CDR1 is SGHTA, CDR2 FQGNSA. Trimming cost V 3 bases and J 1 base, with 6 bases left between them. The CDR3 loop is CASSFQIQETQYF. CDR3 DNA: TGTGCCAGCAGCTTCCAGATCCAAGAGACCCAGTACTTC.

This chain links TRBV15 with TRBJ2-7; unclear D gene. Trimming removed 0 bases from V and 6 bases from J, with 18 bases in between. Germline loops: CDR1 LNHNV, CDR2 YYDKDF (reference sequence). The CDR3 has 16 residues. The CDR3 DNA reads TGTGCCACCAGCAGAGATCGAGGCAGGACCCCTATCGAGCAGTACTTC. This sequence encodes CATSRDRGRTPIEQYF. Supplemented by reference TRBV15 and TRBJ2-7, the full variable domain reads DAMVIQNPRYQVTQFGKPVTLSCSQTLNHNVMYWYQQKSSQAPKLLFHYYDKDFNNEADTPDNFQSRRPNTSFCFLDIRSPGLGDTAMYLCATSRDRGRTPIEQYFGPGTRLTVT.

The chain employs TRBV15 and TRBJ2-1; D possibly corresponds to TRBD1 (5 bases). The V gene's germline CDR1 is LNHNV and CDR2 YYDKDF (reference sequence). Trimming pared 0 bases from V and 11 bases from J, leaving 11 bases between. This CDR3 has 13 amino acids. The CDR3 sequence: CATSREGSGQQFF. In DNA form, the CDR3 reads TGTGCCACCAGCAGAGAAGGGTCAGGGCAGCAGTTCTTC.

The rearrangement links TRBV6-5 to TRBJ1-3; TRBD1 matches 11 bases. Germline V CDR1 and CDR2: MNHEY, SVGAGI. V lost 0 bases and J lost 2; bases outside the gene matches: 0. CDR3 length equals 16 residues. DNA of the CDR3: TGTGCCAGCAGTTACTCGGGACAGGGGGCTGGAAACACCATATATTTT. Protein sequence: CASSYSGQGAGNTIYF.